One and the same sample provided the 21 T cell receptor beta chains below, sequenced in a study of shared clonotypes between healthy human individuals. CD45RO-negative cells were positively selected for CCR7, leaving out terminally differentiated effector memory CD45RA+ cells. Only in-frame clones appear in the TCRdb table, and some are missing; sequencing was by immunoSEQ multiplex PCR. The repertoire has about 2 million clones, 85% to 95% of them found once; the top ten carry about 1.1%. The sequencing sample was made of naive CD8+ T cells sorted from blood. Source of these receptors: a man between 18 and 35 years old in good health.

The chain is built from TRBV23-1 and TRBJ2-5; 8 nucleotides match TRBD1. TRBV23-1 is assigned to the ORF class and has an uncertain function. CDR3 length: 20 residues. Trimming removed 7 bases from V and 3 bases from J; junction bases left unmatched: 25. The DNA of the CDR3 is TGCGCCAGCACCCATCCCGGTAACGGAAGAATTAGGACAGGGAAAGAGACCCAGTACTTC. Protein: CASTHPGNGRIRTGKETQYF.

This clone has a single count. The same CDR3 is also encoded by other DNA sequences in this sample. The J gene is TRBJ2-7, the V gene TRBV5-4, with D hard to call. The ends were cut back, 0 bases at V and 2 bases at J, with 6 bases in the middle. The length of the CDR3 is 13 residues. Germline values: CDR1 SGHNT, CDR2 YYREEE (reference sequence). CDR3 in DNA: TGTGCCAGCAGCTTGGACCGGGCCTACGAGCAGTACTTC. Its translation: CASSLDRAYEQYF.

The DNA of the CDR3 is TGTGCCAGCAGCCAGGGCCCCACAGGGTCCTATGGCTACACCTTC. It translates to CASSQGPTGSYGYTF. V usage is TRBV7-9 and J usage is TRBJ1-2, with D tentatively TRBD1 (6 bases). Germline V gene sequence: CDR1 SEHNR, CDR2 FQNEAQ (reference sequence). The CDR3 covers 15 residues. The germline V and J ends were trimmed by 5 bases and 4 bases, with 17 bases remaining between them.

This clone was counted between two and nine times. The sample carries other DNA sequences with the same CDR3. The chain employs TRBV29-1 and TRBJ1-1; D remains unclear. Germline V lookup: CDR1 SQVTM, CDR2 ANQGSEA. Deletions cut 0 bases from V and 1 base from J, with 3 bases between. The CDR3 extends over 12 amino acids. CDR3 DNA: TGCAGCGTTGAAGACGAGAACACTGAAGCTTTCTTT. The encoded protein is CSVEDENTEAFF.

The genes are TRBV5-1 and TRBJ2-5; 11 positions agree with TRBD2. J was trimmed by 1 base and V by 4 bases; bases with no gene match: 12. CDR3 size: 18 residues. CDR1 is SGHRS and CDR2 is YFSETQ in the germline V gene. CDR3 protein: CASSAGGSGRASQETQYF. For the CDR3, the DNA is TGCGCCAGCAGCGCCGGAGGTAGCGGGAGGGCCTCCCAAGAGACCCAGTACTTC.

This sequence joins TRBV5-6 and TRBJ1-4; weak D call: TRBD1 (5 bases). The CDR3 is made up of 16 amino acids. V was cut by 0 bases and J by 8 bases, with 17 bases left in between. Germline V lookup: CDR1 SGHDT, CDR2 YYEEEE. CDR3 bases: TGTGCCAGCAGCTTGGGGGGAGCAGGGCTGGTCGAAAAACTGTTTTTT. Amino acids: CASSLGGAGLVEKLFF.

This rearrangement joins TRBV9 to TRBJ2-2, with D tentatively TRBD1 (5 bases). CDR3 length equals 18 residues. The V gene lost 1 base and the J gene lost 7 bases, with 23 bases spanning the gap. The germline V gene has CDR1 SGDLS and CDR2 YYNGEE. CDR3 DNA: TGTGCCAGCAGCGTAAGTCCTAGGGGAAACGCTGACGGCGGGGAGCTGTTTTTT. Translated: CASSVSPRGNADGGELFF.

The chain joins TRBV5-1 to TRBJ2-3; D is uncertain. This CDR3 contains 15 residues. Germline V lookup: CDR1 SGHRS, CDR2 YFSETQ. V lost 4 bases, J lost 2 bases, and 14 bases lay in between. CDR3 bases: TGCGCCAGCAGCCCCTTTCAGGCCTACACAGATACGCAGTATTTT. Translating it yields CASSPFQAYTDTQYF. Drawing the rest from reference TRBV5-1 and TRBJ2-3, the complete variable domain is KAGVTQTPRYLIKTRGQQVTLSCSPISGHRSVSWYQQTPGQGLQFLFEYFSETQRNKGNFPGRFSGRQFSNSRSEMNVSTLELGDSALYLCASSPFQAYTDTQYFGPGTRLTVL.

This sequence joins TRBV6-5 and TRBJ2-7; 7 bases match TRBD1. The junction had 14 bases not matched to a gene; V was cut back by 7 bases and J by 5 bases. This CDR3 is built from 15 residues. CDR1 is MNHEY and CDR2 is SVGAGI in the germline V gene. The CDR3: CASTSHETGNNEQYF. CDR3 sequence (DNA): TGTGCCAGCACCTCCCACGAGACAGGGAACAACGAGCAGTACTTC.

This clone occurred once. Within the sample, other DNA sequences also encode this same CDR3. The chain links TRBV6-6 to TRBJ2-7; 7 bases line up with TRBD2. The CDR3 runs to 15 residues. CDR1 is MNHNY, CDR2 SVGAGI, per germline (reference sequence). Trimming cost V 0 bases and J 2 bases; bases outside gene matches: 4. The CDR3 loop reads CASSYSGGGTYEQYF. The CDR3 coding sequence is TGTGCCAGCAGTTACTCTGGGGGAGGGACCTACGAGCAGTACTTC.

The chain links TRBV29-1 to TRBJ1-2; D is perhaps TRBD1 (6 bases). This CDR3 region has 12 residues. Germline CDR1 SQVTM, CDR2 ANQGSEA. Deletions cut 6 bases from V and 3 bases from J, with 11 bases between. The CDR3 DNA is TGCAGCGTGGGACAAGCGGACTATGGCTACACCTTC. It yields the protein CSVGQADYGYTF.

The rearrangement uses TRBV28 and TRBJ2-5, with D hard to call. Trimming pared 5 bases from V and 5 bases from J, leaving 15 bases between. CDR1 MDHEN and CDR2 SYDVKM come from the germline V gene. The CDR3 consists of 14 residues. CDR3 region: CASSLLMGRETQYF. The CDR3 DNA reads TGTGCCAGCAGTCTCCTCATGGGTAGGGAGACCCAGTACTTC.

This sequence joins TRBV7-9 and TRBJ2-7; unclear D gene. The CDR3 loop spans 16 amino acids. Per germline, CDR1 SEHNR and CDR2 FQNEAQ (reference sequence). V was clipped by 5 bases and J by 0 bases, with 17 bases between them. In DNA, the CDR3 is TGTGCCAGCAGCCCACCGCCCGAGACAAGCTCCTACGAGCAGTACTTC. This encodes CASSPPPETSSYEQYF.

This chain connects TRBV9 to TRBJ2-3; possible D gene TRBD2, 6 bases. The V gene's germline CDR1 is SGDLS and CDR2 YYNGEE. V was clipped by 2 bases and J by 3 bases, with 16 bases between them. The CDR3 is 16 residues long. The DNA of the CDR3 is TGTGCCAGCAGCGTTTGGGAGGAACTCAAGACAGATACGCAGTATTTT. Encoded protein: CASSVWEELKTDTQYF.

The V call is TRBV14, the J call TRBJ2-3; D call uncertain. CDR1 is SGHDN, CDR2 FVKESK, per germline. This CDR3 has 13 residues. V was pared by 2 bases and J by 4 bases, with 7 bases between. DNA for the CDR3: TGTGCCAGCAGCCAATTTGGGGCAGATACGCAGTATTTT. Translating it yields CASSQFGADTQYF. The complete variable domain, with remaining parts taken from reference TRBV14 and TRBJ2-3, reads EAGVTQFPSHSVIEKGQTVTLRCDPISGHDNLYWYRRVMGKEIKFLLHFVKESKQDESGMPNNRFLAERTGGTYSTLKVQPAELEDSGVYFCASSQFGADTQYFGPGTRLTVL.

The chain combines TRBV30 with TRBJ1-5; no firm D call. The germline V gene encodes CDR1 GTSNPN and CDR2 SVGIG (reference sequence). The CDR3 totals 13 residues. With 2 bases removed from V and 6 bases from J, the gap between germline ends came to 11 bases. CDR3 in amino acids: CAWSTGGSQPQHF. CDR3 DNA sequence: TGTGCCTGGAGTACCGGTGGGAGTCAGCCCCAGCATTTT.

CDR3 bases: TGTGCCAGCAGCTTACCCCGGGGCGATGGCTACACCTTC. Translation gives CASSLPRGDGYTF. This sequence joins TRBV5-5 and TRBJ1-2; possible D gene TRBD1, 5 bases. The V gene's germline CDR1 is SGHKS and CDR2 YYEKEE (reference sequence). V was shortened by 2 bases and J by 6 bases, with 11 bases between the two germline ends. CDR3 size: 13 residues.

The J gene is TRBJ2-7, the V gene TRBV5-8; D is uncertain. The CDR3 has 13 amino acids. Trimming took off 3 bases at V and 7 bases at J, with 14 bases between the two ends. Germline V gene data show CDR1 as SGHTS and CDR2 as YDEGEE. This CDR3 reads CASSSFGVGEQYF. The CDR3 DNA reads as TGTGCCAGCAGCTCGTTCGGCGTGGGAGAGCAGTACTTC. Full variable domain (outside the CDR3, taken from reference TRBV5-8 and TRBJ2-7): EAGVTQSPTHLIKTRGQQATLRCSPISGHTSVYWYQQALGLGLQFLLWYDEGEERNRGNFPPRFSGRQFPNYSSELNVNALELEDSALYLCASSSFGVGEQYFGPGTRLTVT.

CDR3 bases: TGTGCCAGCAGCTCGGGACCCCGGGGAACTGAAGCTTTCTTT. This sequence encodes CASSSGPRGTEAFF. V and J are TRBV7-9 and TRBJ1-1; a possible D gene is TRBD1 (5 bases). The V gene lost 4 bases and the J gene lost 5 bases, with 14 bases spanning the gap. The germline CDR1 and CDR2 sequences are SEHNR and FQNEAQ (reference sequence). The CDR3 totals 14 residues. Supplemented by reference TRBV7-9 and TRBJ1-1, the full variable domain reads DTGVSQNPRHKITKRGQNVTFRCDPISEHNRLYWYRQTLGQGPEFLTYFQNEAQLEKSRLLSDRFSAERPKGSFSTLEIQRTEQGDSAMYLCASSSGPRGTEAFFGQGTRLTVV.

The genes are TRBV27 and TRBJ1-4; perhaps TRBD1 as D (5 bases). V was clipped by 3 bases and J by 3 bases, with 17 bases between them. This CDR3 is built from 17 residues. CDR1 and CDR2 from the germline V gene are MNHEY and SMNVEV (reference sequence). Written as DNA, the CDR3 is TGTGCCAGCAGTTTGGGTGCGGGGGTAGGATCTAATGAAAAACTGTTTTTT. Its protein is CASSLGAGVGSNEKLFF.

The V call is TRBV28, the J call TRBJ1-2, with D possibly TRBD1 on 5 matching bases. From germline, CDR1 is MDHEN and CDR2 SYDVKM. The ends were cut back, 8 bases at V and 8 bases at J, with 21 bases in the middle. CDR3 length: 14 residues. CDR3 bases: TGTGCCAGCGGCTCGTTGGGGGGGATACGCGGCTACACCTTC. Translated, it gives CASGSLGGIRGYTF.